Listed below are T cell receptor beta chains from one sample, sequenced in a study of blood T cell repertoires in COVID-19. The protocol was immunoSEQ multiplex PCR, while the TCRdb copy is restricted to in-frame clones and leaves out a portion. The table has approximately 300,000 clones, around 88% seen once. The sequenced sample consisted of peripheral blood. All receptors derive from a woman aged 50 to 60 with acute or convalescent COVID-19. CDR3s include the opening cysteine and the closing phenylalanine or tryptophan. D genes are given only for firm matches. Rows give clone size only sometimes, using once, few, many, or a class for an expanded clone.

CDR3aa	CDR3nt	abundance	v_gene	j_gene	d_gene
CASSTDRGPGSPLHF	TGTGCCAGCAGTACCGACAGGGGGCCGGGTTCACCCCTCCACTTT	.	TRBV27	TRBJ1-6	TRBD1
CASSPRLAGDHEQYF	TGTGCCAGCAGCCCAAGACTAGCGGGAGACCACGAGCAGTACTTC	.	TRBV11-2	TRBJ2-7	TRBD2
CASSFVGDQPQHF	TGTGCCAGCAGCTTCGTAGGAGATCAGCCCCAGCATTTT	few	TRBV7-9	TRBJ1-5	.
CASTPPGQGDYGYTF	TGTGCCAGTACTCCACCGGGACAGGGAGACTATGGCTACACCTTC	.	TRBV19	TRBJ1-2	TRBD1
CASSVAPGQANTDTQYF	TGTGCCAGCAGCGTAGCGCCGGGACAGGCGAACACAGATACGCAGTATTTT	.	TRBV9	TRBJ2-3	TRBD1
CASSITGGRMNTEAFF	TGTGCCAGTAGTATAACGGGGGGCAGAATGAACACTGAAGCTTTCTTT	.	TRBV19	TRBJ1-1	.
CASSLDRGRTEAFF	TGTGCCAGCAGCTTAGACAGGGGGCGTACTGAAGCTTTCTTT	.	TRBV7-6	TRBJ1-1	TRBD1
CAISDGQGAREQYF	TGTGCCATCAGCGACGGACAGGGGGCTCGTGAGCAGTACTTC	.	TRBV10-3	TRBJ2-7	TRBD1
CAWRARTGFETQYF	TGTGCCTGGAGGGCCAGGACGGGGTTTGAGACCCAGTACTTC	.	TRBV30	TRBJ2-5	.
CASSLDTANTEAFF	TGCGCCAGCAGCTTGGATACAGCGAACACTGAAGCTTTCTTT	.	TRBV5-1	TRBJ1-1	.
CASSERGGDYGYTF	TGTGCCAGCAGTGAAAGGGGGGGTGACTATGGCTACACCTTC	.	TRBV2	TRBJ1-2	.
CASSLRDRGVYGYTF	TGTGCCAGCAGCCTCCGGGACAGGGGGGTTTATGGCTACACCTTC	once	TRBV14	TRBJ1-2	TRBD1
CASRRTGGTQYF	TGTGCCAGCAGACGCACAGGGGGCACGCAGTATTTT	.	TRBV6-5	TRBJ2-3	TRBD1
CASSYSGRISDTQYF	TGTGCCAGCAGTTACTCGGGCAGGATATCAGATACGCAGTATTTT	.	TRBV6-5	TRBJ2-3	.
CASSWDRSTDTQYF	TGTGCCAGCAGCTGGGACAGGAGCACAGATACGCAGTATTTT	.	TRBV7-9	TRBJ2-3	TRBD1
CASNEPGIGATDTQYF	TGCGCCAGCAACGAGCCGGGGATAGGCGCCACAGATACGCAGTATTTT	.	TRBV5-1	TRBJ2-3	.
CASSESLTGPNWSF	TGTGCCAGCAGTGAATCGCTTACAGGTCCCAATTGGTCCTTC	.	TRBV6-1	TRBJ1-2	.
CASSGSGNNSPLHF	TGTGCCAGCAGTGGGTCAGGGAATAATTCACCCCTCCACTTT	.	TRBV2	TRBJ1-6	.
CASSYAGDSGNTIYF	TGTGCCAGCAGTTACGCAGGGGACTCTGGAAACACCATATATTTT	.	TRBV6-6	TRBJ1-3	.
CASSAGVGNQPQHF	TGCGCCAGCAGTGCCGGAGTCGGCAATCAGCCCCAGCATTTT	.	TRBV10-2	TRBJ1-5	.
CASSEARGAYNSPLHF	TGTGCCAGCAGTGAAGCGCGGGGGGCCTATAATTCACCCCTCCACTTT	once	TRBV2	TRBJ1-6	.
CSAHLGQGRNEQYF	TGCAGCGCCCACCTAGGGCAGGGAAGGAACGAGCAGTACTTC	.	TRBV29-1	TRBJ2-7	.
CASSRTGTGDYEQYF	TGCGCCAGCAGCCGAACCGGGACAGGGGACTACGAGCAGTACTTC	.	TRBV4-3	TRBJ2-7	TRBD1
CASSLRAGNPYNEQFF	TGTGCCAGCAGCTTAAGGGCAGGTAATCCCTACAATGAGCAGTTCTTC	.	TRBV7-3	TRBJ2-1	.
CASSAPGQGSYNEQFF	TGTGCCAGCAGCGCGCCGGGACAGGGGTCCTACAATGAGCAGTTCTTC	.	TRBV7-2	TRBJ2-1	TRBD1
CASSRPLEAFF	TGTGCCAGCAGTCGTCCTTTGGAAGCTTTCTTT	.	TRBV28	TRBJ1-1	.